This TCR beta chain was retrieved from a study of blood T cell repertoires in COVID-19. Study context: Samples of COVID-19 (acute and convalescent) were obtained from the United States, Italy and Spain.

Clones were read by immunoSEQ multiplex PCR, and TCRdb kept only the in-frame ones, dropping some. The sample lists about 120,000 clones, over 80% occurring once. Germline assignment: CDR1 MDHEN and CDR2 SYDVKM. With 3 bases removed from V and 4 bases from J, the gap between germline ends came to 21 bases. The CDR3 runs 17 residues. This sequence originates from a woman in her seventies with acute or convalescent COVID-19. V and J are TRBV28 and TRBJ1-2; no definite D call. Sequencing was carried out using peripheral blood. CDR3 bases: TGTGCCAGCAGTTTCGCGACGGCGGCCGATCTAGGCTATGGCTACACCTTC. This codes for CASSFATAADLGYGYTF.